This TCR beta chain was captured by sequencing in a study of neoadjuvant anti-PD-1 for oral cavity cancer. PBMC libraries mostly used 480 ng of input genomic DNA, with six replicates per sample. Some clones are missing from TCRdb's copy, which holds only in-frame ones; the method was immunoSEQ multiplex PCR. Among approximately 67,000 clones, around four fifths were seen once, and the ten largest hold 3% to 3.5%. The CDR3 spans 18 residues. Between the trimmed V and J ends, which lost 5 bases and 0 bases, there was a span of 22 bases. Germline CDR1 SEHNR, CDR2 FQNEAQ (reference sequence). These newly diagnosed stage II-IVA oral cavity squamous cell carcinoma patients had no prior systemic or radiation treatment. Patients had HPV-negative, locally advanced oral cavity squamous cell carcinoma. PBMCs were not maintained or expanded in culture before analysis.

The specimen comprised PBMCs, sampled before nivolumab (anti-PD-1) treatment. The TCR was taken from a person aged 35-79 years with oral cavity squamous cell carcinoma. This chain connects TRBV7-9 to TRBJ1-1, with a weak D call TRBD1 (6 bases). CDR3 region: CASSHNTGTIRMNTEAFF. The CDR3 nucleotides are TGTGCCAGCAGCCATAATACAGGGACGATAAGGATGAACACTGAAGCTTTCTTT.